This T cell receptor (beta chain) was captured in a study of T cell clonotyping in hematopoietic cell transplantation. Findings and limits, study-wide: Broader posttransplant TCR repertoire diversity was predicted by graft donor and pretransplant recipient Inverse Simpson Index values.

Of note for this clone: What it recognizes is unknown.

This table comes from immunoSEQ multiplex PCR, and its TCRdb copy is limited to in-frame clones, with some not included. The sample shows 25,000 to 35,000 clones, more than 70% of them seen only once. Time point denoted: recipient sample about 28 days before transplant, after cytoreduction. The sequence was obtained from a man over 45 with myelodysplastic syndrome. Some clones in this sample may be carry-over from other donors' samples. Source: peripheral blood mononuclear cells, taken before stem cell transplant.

CDR3 in amino acids: CSVQVGWEKLFF. CDR3 nucleotide sequence: TGCAGCGTACAAGTAGGGTGGGAAAAACTGTTTTTT. The chain carries TRBV29-1 and TRBJ1-4; D is ambiguous. Trimming removed 6 bases at V and 8 bases at J, with 13 bases between. Germline CDR1 is SQVTM and CDR2 is ANQGSEA. The CDR3 covers 12 residues.